These 26 T cell receptor beta chains were all obtained from the same sample, sequenced in a study of T cells in Graves' hyperthyroidism and ophthalmopathy. Amplified regions were TCR beta CDR3 sequences from RNA transcripts. When the TCR CDR3 underwent first-round RT-PCR, the HTBI primer set was used. TCRdb redid the calling of the multiplex PCR reads with MiXCR, one entry per CDR3 protein. The sample carries more than 550,000 distinct CDR3 sequences, approximately 15% recorded once. The specimen sequenced was blood. These receptors were obtained from a man aged 45 to 65 with Graves' hyperthyroidism.

V usage is TRBV18 and J usage is TRBJ1-1; D gene unclear. Trimming pared 2 bases from V and 5 bases from J, leaving 6 bases between. This CDR3 is built from 12 residues. Germline V lookup: CDR1 KGHSH, CDR2 LQKENI. The CDR3 sequence is CASSPVRTEAFF. DNA for the CDR3: TGTGCCAGCTCACCAGTTCGGACTGAAGCTTTCTTT.

There are a few counts of this clonotype. The chain links TRBV6-1 to TRBJ2-7, with TRBD1 matching over 9 bases. J gave up 0 bases and V 5 bases, and 5 bases lay outside the gene matches. CDR1 and CDR2 from the germline V gene are MNHNS and SASEGT. This CDR3 has 15 residues. The CDR3 reads CASSRMTGGSYEQYF. The CDR3 DNA reads as TGTGCCAGCAGTCGTATGACAGGGGGCTCCTACGAGCAGTACTTC.

This clonotype showed up just a few times. The chain uses TRBV5-4 and TRBJ2-2, with 13 bases identical to TRBD2. J was trimmed by 4 bases and V by 3 bases; bases with no gene match: 3. Germline CDR1 is SGHNT and CDR2 is YYREEE (reference sequence). The CDR3 spans 16 residues. The CDR3 here is CASSWTSGSLTGELFF. The CDR3 DNA sequence: TGTGCCAGCAGCTGGACTAGCGGGAGTCTCACCGGGGAGCTGTTTTTT.

This clonotype occurred many times. This sequence joins TRBV28 and TRBJ2-3, with D possibly being TRBD2 (6 bases). Trimming pared 2 bases from V and 6 bases from J, leaving 9 bases between. This CDR3 is 13 amino acids long. In germline, CDR1 is MDHEN, CDR2 SYDVKM. The CDR3, as DNA: TGTGCCAGCAGTTTAGGGGGGTTTGATACGCAGTATTTT. Amino acid sequence: CASSLGGFDTQYF.

This clonotype was seen many times. The chain is built from TRBV19 and TRBJ1-4; D gene unclear. Between the trimmed V and J ends, which lost 6 bases and 0 bases, there was a span of 11 bases. In germline, CDR1 is LNHDA, CDR2 SQIVND (reference sequence). This CDR3 has 15 residues. CDR3 protein: CASRAGRTTNEKLFF. The CDR3 DNA follows: TGTGCCAGTAGGGCTGGGAGGACAACTAATGAAAAACTGTTTTTT.

The rearrangement uses TRBV7-2 and TRBJ1-2; D is ambiguous. The CDR3 totals 15 residues. CDR1 and CDR2 from the germline V gene are SGHTA and FQGNSA. Between the trimmed V and J ends, which lost 5 bases and 3 bases, there was a span of 16 bases. In nucleotides, the CDR3 is TGTGCCAGCAGCCCAGAGAGGAGTGTGGACTATGGCTACACCTTC. This translates into CASSPERSVDYGYTF.

The chain couples TRBV15 to TRBJ2-3, with 10 bases fitting TRBD2. CDR3 length equals 16 residues. J lost 7 bases, V lost 0 bases, and 7 bases had no gene match. Germline values: CDR1 LNHNV, CDR2 YYDKDF (reference sequence). CDR3 region: CATSRDLAGVINTQYF. The DNA for the CDR3 is TGTGCCACCAGCAGAGATCTAGCGGGAGTTATAAATACGCAGTATTTT.

About this clonotype: It may be a read error: a sequence one base away is much more abundant. This chain uses TRBV7-2 with TRBJ2-1; D gene ambiguous. Germline V gene sequence: CDR1 SGHTA, CDR2 FQGNSA. This CDR3 region has 13 residues. Here the CDR3 reads CASSLGSNNEKFF. As DNA, the CDR3 is TGTGCCAGCAGCTTGGGCTCGAACAATGAGAAGTTCTTC.

The V call is TRBV20-1, the J call TRBJ2-5; no clear D gene. With 4 bases removed from V and 5 bases from J, the gap between germline ends came to 17 bases. The CDR3 contains 14 residues. Per germline, CDR1 DFQATT and CDR2 SNEGSKA (reference sequence). For the CDR3, the DNA is TGCAGTGCTACCCATACTGGTTCTGGGGAGACCCAGTACTTC. Translation: CSATHTGSGETQYF.

This clonotype was found many times. This chain connects TRBV19 to TRBJ2-7, with TRBD1 as a possible D gene (5 bases). V was trimmed by 0 bases and J by 1 base, leaving 19 bases between them. CDR1 and CDR2 from the germline V gene are LNHDA and SQIVND (reference sequence). The CDR3 length is 18 residues. This CDR3 is CASSIDEFQGLGSYEQYF. CDR3 in DNA: TGTGCCAGTAGTATAGATGAGTTTCAGGGTCTGGGGTCCTACGAGCAGTACTTC.

The sample holds many counts of this clonotype. This chain links TRBV28 with TRBJ1-5; D unclear. Germline lookup yields CDR1 MDHEN and CDR2 SYDVKM. The germline V and J ends were trimmed by 6 bases and 0 bases, with 12 bases remaining between them. This CDR3 region has 15 residues. The CDR3 region is CASSPSGPSNQPQHF. CDR3 DNA: TGTGCCAGCAGCCCCTCCGGGCCTAGCAATCAGCCCCAGCATTTT. The full variable domain, its missing parts supplied by reference TRBV28 and TRBJ1-5, is DVKVTQSSRYLVKRTGEKVFLECVQDMDHENMFWYRQDPGLGLRLIYFSYDVKMKEKGDIPEGYSVSREKKERFSLILESASTNQTSMYLCASSPSGPSNQPQHFGDGTRLSIL.

This clonotype was found many times. The V call is TRBV19, the J call TRBJ1-1; D is undetermined. The CDR3 spans 13 residues. The V and J ends lost 0 bases and 11 bases respectively, with 13 bases between them. CDR1 LNHDA and CDR2 SQIVND come from the germline V gene (reference sequence). DNA of the CDR3: TGTGCCAGTAGTATAGACCCGTGGAGAGGCGCTTTCTTT. This sequence encodes CASSIDPWRGAFF.

This clonotype has a count of ten or more. J is TRBJ2-2 and V is TRBV5-1; a weak D match, TRBD1 (6 bases). Germline V gene sequence: CDR1 SGHRS, CDR2 YFSETQ. The CDR3 has 15 residues. The V end was cut by 1 base, the J end by 3 bases, with 10 bases between. CDR3 in DNA: TGCGCCAGCAGCTTGAACAGGGCGGACACCGGGGAGCTGTTTTTT. It encodes CASSLNRADTGELFF.

This clonotype was seen ten or more times. The rearrangement uses TRBV11-2 and TRBJ1-6; D gene uncertain. The V and J ends lost 3 bases and 0 bases respectively, with 6 bases between them. The germline CDR1 and CDR2 sequences are SGHAT and FQNNGV. The CDR3 consists of 15 residues. The CDR3 coding sequence is TGTGCCAGCAGCTTGACGGACTCCTATAATTCACCCCTCCACTTT. Its protein product is CASSLTDSYNSPLHF.

A few counts support this clonotype. The chain employs TRBV9 and TRBJ2-1, with unresolved D. The germline V gene encodes CDR1 SGDLS and CDR2 YYNGEE. Trimming cost V 3 bases and J 3 bases, with 13 bases left between them. The CDR3 runs to 15 residues. The CDR3 sequence: CASSAQEFDYNEQFF. The CDR3 coding sequence is TGTGCCAGCAGCGCCCAGGAGTTCGACTACAATGAGCAGTTCTTC.

This clonotype came up many times. The rearrangement uses TRBV27 and TRBJ1-1, with D tentatively TRBD1 (5 bases). Germline V gene sequence: CDR1 MNHEY, CDR2 SMNVEV (reference sequence). V dropped 4 bases and J dropped 0 bases, with 15 bases sitting between them. This CDR3 region has 16 residues. The CDR3 DNA is TGTGCCAGCAGTTCCCCTCCGGGACGGATGAACACTGAAGCTTTCTTT. It specifies CASSSPPGRMNTEAFF.

The gene calls are TRBV9 and TRBJ2-7; TRBD1 agrees at 7 bases. Trimming removed 3 bases from V and 1 base from J; junction bases left unmatched: 4. This CDR3 contains 14 residues. CDR1 and CDR2 (germline): SGDLS, YYNGEE. CDR3 sequence reads: CASSGGQNSYEQYF. DNA for the CDR3: TGTGCCAGCAGCGGGGGACAGAATTCCTACGAGCAGTACTTC.

This clonotype came up many times. The chain couples TRBV28 to TRBJ2-5; the D is unclear. Germline V CDR1 and CDR2: MDHEN, SYDVKM. Trimming took 5 bases from V and 7 from J, leaving 17 bases between them. This CDR3 is built from 14 residues. Here the CDR3 reads CASSPRVAPGTQYF. CDR3 in DNA: TGTGCCAGCAGTCCCCGGGTGGCGCCAGGGACCCAGTACTTC.

Notes on this clonotype: A much larger clone lies a single base off, so this may be a read error. The rearrangement links TRBV3-1 to TRBJ2-3; no clear D gene. Germline V gene sequence: CDR1 LGHDT, CDR2 YNNKEL (reference sequence). This CDR3 has 14 amino acids. The germline V and J ends were trimmed by 1 base and 2 bases, with 7 bases remaining between them. In DNA form, the CDR3 reads TGTGCCAGCAGCCAAGCGAAGGTCACAGATACGCAGTATTTT. Translated: CASSQAKVTDTQYF.

This clonotype was seen at least ten times. The chain has TRBV19 and TRBJ2-5; 7 nucleotides match TRBD1. The CDR3 consists of 14 residues. V trimming: 5 bases; J trimming: 2 bases; junction bases outside the gene matches: 5. Germline CDR1 LNHDA, CDR2 SQIVND (reference sequence). The DNA for the CDR3 is TGTGCCAGTAGTTTTGGGACAGAACAAGAGACCCAGTACTTC. This codes for CASSFGTEQETQYF.

This clonotype was seen ten or more times. The chain is built from TRBV28 and TRBJ2-3; 7 bases map to TRBD2. After removal of 6 bases from V and 2 bases from J, the junction contained 14 bases not matched to a gene. The CDR3 contains 17 residues. In germline, CDR1 is MDHEN, CDR2 SYDVKM. The CDR3 DNA is TGTGCCAGCAGCCTTACCACTCCGGGACTACACACAGATACGCAGTATTTT. It translates to CASSLTTPGLHTDTQYF.

This clonotype was observed at least ten times. The chain couples TRBV2 to TRBJ2-7; 10 bases agree with TRBD1. Germline values: CDR1 SNHLY, CDR2 FYNNEI. V gave up 4 bases and J gave up 3 bases; unmatched junction bases: 3. This CDR3 comprises 14 residues. The CDR3 sequence: CASSAGTGDYEQYF. Written as DNA, the CDR3 is TGTGCCAGCAGTGCCGGGACAGGGGACTACGAGCAGTACTTC.

At least ten counts were recorded for this clonotype. The rearrangement links TRBV10-3 to TRBJ1-5, with 7 bases identical to TRBD1. CDR3 size: 14 residues. The J segment lost 7 bases and the V segment lost 0 bases, leaving 3 bases of the junction unmatched. Germline CDR1 ENHRY, CDR2 SYGVKD. CDR3 loop: CAISESGGGQPQHF. The CDR3 region has the DNA TGTGCCATCAGTGAGTCAGGGGGCGGGCAGCCCCAGCATTTT.

Note on this clonotype: Given a much more abundant clone one base away, this may be a read error. The chain is built from TRBV27 and TRBJ2-1, with 9 bases aligning to TRBD1. The CDR3 contains 16 residues. The V gene's germline CDR1 is MNHEY and CDR2 SMNVEV (reference sequence). With 5 bases clipped from V and 5 bases from J, the junction kept 10 bases outside the gene matches. CDR3 DNA sequence: TGTGCCAGCAGTGTAACCGGGACAGGGACCCACAATGAGCAGTTCTTC. This translates into CASSVTGTGTHNEQFF.

This clonotype was recorded at least ten times. The chain uses TRBV11-2 and TRBJ1-1; D is unresolved. CDR1 and CDR2 (germline): SGHAT, FQNNGV. The CDR3 consists of 15 residues. The germline V and J ends were trimmed by 5 bases and 0 bases, with 13 bases remaining between them. This chain's CDR3 is CASSPDLDLNTEAFF. The CDR3 region has the DNA TGTGCCAGCAGCCCCGACTTAGACCTGAACACTGAAGCTTTCTTT.

Ten or more counts support this clonotype. The chain recombines TRBV7-3 with TRBJ2-1; 8 nucleotides align to TRBD2. The V segment lost 5 bases and the J segment 6 bases; nucleotides outside the gene matches: 12. This CDR3 has 16 residues. CDR1 is SGHTA, CDR2 FQGTGA, per germline. CDR3 DNA sequence: TGTGCCAGCAGCCAATTCGGCGGGGGGAGCCTCAATGAGCAGTTCTTC. This encodes CASSQFGGGSLNEQFF.